This T cell receptor (beta chain) comes out of a study of OX40 agonist ivuxolimab in advanced cancers. Study context: An agonistic anti-OX40 (CD134) antibody, ivuxolimab, was used to treat the patients.

This clone was seen a single time. Losses at the gene ends were 0 bases for V and 5 bases for J; bases not matched to a gene: 6. The CDR3 spans 16 residues. TCRdb's table, derived via immunoSEQ multiplex PCR, lists solely in-frame clones and lacks some. The sample holds about 85,000 clones, about 88% seen once. This clonotype originated in an adult with an advanced solid tumor such as melanoma, head and neck, liver or kidney cancer. The chain has TRBV23-1 and TRBJ2-1; 8 nucleotides match TRBD2. TRBV23-1 is assigned to the ORF class and has an uncertain function. The sample consisted of CD4+ or CD8+ T cells sorted from blood, taken in a trial of the OX40 agonist ivuxolimab. The CDR3 nucleotides read TGCGCCAGCAGTCAATCTACGGGGGGGCCCCACAATGAGCAGTTCTTC. Translating gives CASSQSTGGPHNEQFF.